These 5 T cell receptor beta chains were all obtained from the same sample, sequenced in a study of cytomegalovirus exposure and HLA in healthy donors. The PCR had 60 Vbeta and 13 Jbeta primers. Sequenced by immunoSEQ multiplex PCR; TCRdb stores in-frame clones only, minus some. The table lists about 150,000 clones, roughly 80% of them singletons. The material sequenced was PBMCs. The receptors were sampled from a boy between 2 and 10 years old in good health and CMV-seronegative.

The chain is built from TRBV7-2 and TRBJ2-5, with TRBD2 matching over 9 bases. Looked up from germline, CDR1 is SGHTA and CDR2 is FQGNSA. The CDR3 covers 15 residues. J gave up 5 bases and V 5 bases, and 9 bases lay outside the gene matches. CDR3 DNA sequence: TGTGCCAGCAGCCCCTCTAGCGGGGTGAAGGAGACCCAGTACTTC. Its translation: CASSPSSGVKETQYF.

The gene calls are TRBV13 and TRBJ2-1; D gene ambiguous. The CDR3 spans 11 residues. Trimming pared 5 bases from V and 5 bases from J, leaving 4 bases between. Germline loops: CDR1 PRHDT, CDR2 FYEKMQ (reference sequence). The CDR3 DNA sequence: TGTGCCAGCAGCCCAAACAATGAGCAGTTCTTC. This sequence encodes CASSPNNEQFF.

The chain employs TRBV5-5 and TRBJ2-3, with D hard to call. CDR3 length equals 14 residues. Germline assignment: CDR1 SGHKS and CDR2 YYEKEE (reference sequence). V was shortened by 2 bases and J by 2 bases, with 9 bases between the two germline ends. CDR3 region: CASSFDLFTDTQYF. The DNA of the CDR3 is TGTGCCAGCAGCTTTGACTTGTTCACAGATACGCAGTATTTT.

This chain connects TRBV4-1 to TRBJ2-7; 8 bases line up with TRBD1. CDR1 is MGHRA, CDR2 YSYEKL, per germline. The CDR3 loop spans 16 amino acids. V dropped 3 bases and J dropped 3; count of bases not matched to a gene: 10. The CDR3 reads CASSQGQGQVDYEQYF. The CDR3 DNA reads TGCGCCAGCAGCCAGGGTCAGGGACAGGTGGACTACGAGCAGTACTTC.

This chain joins TRBV28 and TRBJ2-6; TRBD2 matches at 9 bases. CDR3 size: 17 residues. V lost 5 bases to trimming and J lost 0 bases; unmatched junction nucleotides: 5. Germline CDR1 and CDR2: MDHEN and SYDVKM. The CDR3 sequence is CASSRLAGASGANVLTF. In DNA, the CDR3 is TGTGCCAGCAGTCGTTTAGCGGGAGCCTCTGGGGCCAACGTCCTGACTTTC.